This T cell receptor (beta chain) was obtained from a study of T cell responses to AZD1222 COVID-19 vaccine. Study-wide results and limits: The reported proportion of spike-specific TCRs targeting unmutated variant regions was nearly half. Vaccine-associated CD4 TCRs spanned spike, dominant at 160-218 and 743-854.

On this clone: Its antigen remains unidentified.

Clones were read by immunoSEQ multiplex PCR, and TCRdb kept only the in-frame ones, dropping some. The repertoire holds more than 100,000 clones, with 90% to 95% as singletons. V shed 0 bases and J 3 bases; nucleotides not matched to a gene: 5. Germline values: CDR1 SGHNT, CDR2 YYREEE (reference sequence). This CDR3 has 16 amino acids. This rearrangement joins TRBV5-4 to TRBJ2-2, with 7 bases aligning to TRBD2. The clonotype originates from an adult who received the AZD1222 COVID-19 vaccine. This material consisted of peripheral blood, taken 28 days after the second AZD1222 dose. CDR3 nucleotides: TGTGCCAGCAGCTTGGTGGGGGGGATCTACACCGGGGAGCTGTTTTTT. Protein product: CASSLVGGIYTGELFF.